The present entry profiles one TCR beta chain with its context. The antigen this receptor binds is unknown. One base away there is no much larger clone; base qualities are not given. This entry is derived from a study of T-cell memory formation after mild COVID-19 (dated by TCRdb to the early 2020s). Regarding the complete study: TCR sequence clusters from the two donors were found to be largely donor specific. In a couple of donors, T-cell clones that expanded and contracted after mild COVID-19 were tracked by sequencing TCRalpha and TCRbeta repertoires over time. Two young, previously healthy adult volunteers made up the cohort, one male and one female.

TCRdb names Illumina NovaSeq 6000 as the instrument used. TCRalpha and TCRbeta cDNA libraries were constructed by 5'RACE with constant-segment primers, with sample barcodes and unique molecular identifiers being introduced. RNA was extracted from every sample with Trizol reagent. Amplification of the libraries took two PCR steps, and the second step added a second sample barcode plus Illumina TruSeq adapters. Sequencing of the libraries was done on an Illumina NovaSeq, producing 2 x 150 bp paired-end reads. In the authors' own workflow: The reads were demultiplexed and collapsed into UMI-guided consensus sequences using migec v1.2.7. With mixcr v2.1.11, UMI consensuses were aligned to TRA and TRB V and J templates and assembled into clonotypes. Clonotypes were classified as expanded or contracted when called significant by both edgeR and NoisET, with noise models trained on biological replicates. For edgeR calls, the thresholds were a false discovery rate-adjusted p below 0.01 and a log2 fold-change of 1. As an exploratory analysis of dynamics, max-normalized trajectories of the 1000 most abundant clonotypes were examined with PCA combined with hierarchical clustering. The CD4 or CD8 phenotype of responding clones was assigned using the separately sequenced CD4+ and CD8+ repertoires. The raw public data were reprocessed by TCRdb itself: fastp quality trimming at Q25, MiXCR clonotype calling, in-frame beta chains only. Duplicate CDR3 protein sequences are folded into a single record with the most common DNA and genes. TCRdb assigned the V and J calls; the authors' analysis was not used. The sample profile shows hundreds of thousands of distinct CDR3 sequences; approximately 20% of them were found once. The top ten clones comprise around 9.2% of the sample.

General findings and caveats noted by the study authors: SARS-CoV-2 specificity of the second-wave clones peaking on day 37 was not confirmed. Some responding clones were detected in pre-infection memory, which suggested that pre-existing cross-reactive memory T cells had joined the SARS-CoV-2 response. Contracting CD4+ clones were located mainly in the CM and EM memory subsets, whereas CD8+ clones were found to be enriched in EMRA. Only two mild cases were covered by the study, and larger cohorts that include severe cases with pre-infection samples were considered necessary. From day 15 to 85, contracting clones showed balanced CD4/CD8 phenotypes, whereas a second wave of clones that expanded from day 15 to 37 leaned towards CD4+.

Ficoll-Paque density gradient centrifugation was the method used to isolate PBMCs. The sequenced sample was PBMCs or a T cell subset sorted from them (not recorded which). The receptor comes from an adult woman who had mild COVID-19 (a few samples of this study predate the infection). The sample titles of this study are shuffled in the database, so cell type and time point are left out; the donor was told from shared clones.

CDR3 protein: CASSFGYRRNEQFF. The bases read TGTGCCAGCAGTTTCGGTTACAGGCGCAATGAGCAGTTCTTC. The chain is made from TRBV12-3 or TRBV12-4 and TRBJ2-1; a tentative D call is TRBD1 (5 bases match). CDR3 length: 14 amino acids, cysteine to phenylalanine. The kept DNA is CDR3 alone, 42 bases in frame from the first base. Trimming takes 3 bases from V and 6 bases from J, and the germline ends sit 12 bases apart.